The 32 T cell receptor beta chains presented below share a single source sample, sequenced in a study of tumor and adjacent non-tumor tissue in lung cancer. TCRbeta libraries were built with three rounds of nested PCR, modified from ARM-PCR. TCRdb passed the multiplex PCR reads through MiXCR, listing each CDR3 protein once. This table holds 90,000 to 110,000 distinct CDR3 sequences, 62% found once. The template was RNA from unsorted bulk tissue. The normal lung tissue was taken more than 3 cm from the tumor edge. Sequencing was performed on distant non-tumor lung tissue. The receptors originated from a man aged 55 to 70 with non-small cell lung cancer.

To note about this clonotype: This may be a read error, as it is one base from a much larger clone. The gene calls are TRBV28 and TRBJ2-1; 9 nucleotides line up with TRBD2. This CDR3 contains 19 residues. Germline lookup yields CDR1 MDHEN and CDR2 SYDVKM. CDR3 in amino acids: CASSLSVAGGPSSYNEHFF. CDR3 coding DNA: TGTGCCAGCAGTTTGTCTGTGGCGGGAGGGCCGAGCTCCTACAATGAGCACTTCTTC.

On this clonotype: The missing conserved phenylalanine or tryptophan at the end of this CDR3 makes a read error likely. The genes are TRBV29-1 and TRBJ2-3; either TRBD1 or TRBD2 may supply D (5 bases each). Germline CDR1 is SQVTM and CDR2 is ANQGSEA. V shed 4 bases and J shed 3 bases, with 14 bases lying between them. The CDR3 loop spans 14 amino acids. The CDR3 region has the DNA TGCAGCGTTGCTACAGGAGGCAGGACAGATACGCAGTATTAT. This gives the protein CSVATGGRTDTQYY.

This clonotype has only one observation. The chain combines TRBV11-3 with TRBJ2-5; 7 bases line up with TRBD2. Trimming at V came to 9 bases and at J to 4 bases, leaving 14 bases not matched to a gene. Germline assignment: CDR1 SGHNT and CDR2 YENEEA. The CDR3 has 15 amino acids. CDR3 amino acids: CASSLDAGDGETQYF. The CDR3 region has the DNA TGTGCCAGTAGTTTAGATGCGGGAGACGGAGAGACCCAGTACTTC.

This clonotype was counted once. The rearrangement links TRBV2 to TRBJ2-7; 11 positions match TRBD1. CDR3 size: 14 residues. Losses at the gene ends were 7 bases for V and 6 bases for J; bases not matched to a gene: 8. Germline V CDR1 and CDR2: SNHLY, FYNNEI. CDR3 sequence: CASNRDRGASEQYF. For the CDR3, the DNA is TGTGCCAGCAACAGGGACAGGGGGGCATCCGAGCAGTACTTC. Based on the CDR3 plus reference TRBV2 and TRBJ2-7, the full variable domain is EPEVTQTPSHQVTQMGQEVILRCVPISNHLYFYWYRQILGQKVEFLVSFYNNEISEKSEIFDDQFSVERPDGSNFTLKIRSTKLEDSAMYFCASNRDRGASEQYFGPGTRLTVT.

This clonotype appeared many times. This sequence joins TRBV7-9 and TRBJ1-1; 7 nucleotides match TRBD1. This CDR3 has 16 residues. The J segment lost 0 bases and the V segment lost 5 bases, leaving 9 bases of the junction unmatched. Germline V gene data show CDR1 as SEHNR and CDR2 as FQNEAQ (reference sequence). The CDR3 nucleotides are TGTGCCAGCAGCGGAGAGACCGGGACAGTGAACACTGAAGCTTTCTTT. This sequence encodes CASSGETGTVNTEAFF.

The V gene is TRBV19, the J gene TRBJ1-4; D gene uncertain. CDR3 length: 14 residues. Trimming stripped 1 base from V and 8 bases from J, with 11 bases between. Germline V lookup: CDR1 LNHDA, CDR2 SQIVND (reference sequence). CDR3 amino acids: CASSIGGVGEKLFF. The DNA of the CDR3 is TGTGCCAGTAGTATAGGAGGAGTTGGCGAAAAACTGTTTTTT.

Regarding this clonotype: This could be a read error, since a much larger clone is one nucleotide away. Without the conserved terminal phenylalanine or tryptophan, this CDR3 likely stems from a read error. The V gene is TRBV6-1, the J gene TRBJ2-1; D is uncertain. In germline, CDR1 is MNHNS, CDR2 SASEGT. The CDR3 is made up of 13 amino acids. Trimming removed 7 bases from V and 4 bases from J, with 11 bases in between. CDR3 loop: CASTGNIYNEQFL. The CDR3 region has the DNA TGTGCCAGCACCGGCAACATTTACAATGAGCAGTTCTTA.

About this clonotype itself: Given a much more abundant clone one base away, this may be a read error. V gene TRBV29-1 combines with J gene TRBJ1-5; weak D call: TRBD1 (7 bases). The end of the DNA aligns better with TRBJ2-3, so the J call may be wrong. The CDR3 totals 13 residues. Germline V gene data show CDR1 as SQVTM and CDR2 as ANQGSEA. This chain's CDR3 is CSVSRGDNQPQYF. The CDR3 DNA reads as TGCAGCGTTTCCAGGGGGGACAATCAGCCCCAGTATTTT.

This clonotype was seen ten or more times. The CDR3 region is CSAREGKRGRGEAFF. In DNA form, the CDR3 reads TGCAGTGCTAGAGAAGGGAAAAGGGGGCGCGGAGAAGCTTTCTTT. V gene TRBV20-1 combines with J gene TRBJ1-1; TRBD1 matches 7 bases. The CDR3 has 15 amino acids. Germline CDR1 is DFQATT and CDR2 is SNEGSKA (reference sequence). V lost 0 bases and J lost 8; bases outside the gene matches: 12.

This clonotype was counted at least ten times. V usage is TRBV29-1 and J usage is TRBJ1-2; D perhaps matches TRBD1 (5 bases). V was cut by 4 bases and J by 5 bases, with 14 bases left in between. CDR3 length: 13 amino acids. CDR1 and CDR2 (germline): SQVTM, ANQGSEA. The CDR3 sequence: CSVAAGQEYGYTF. The CDR3, as DNA: TGCAGCGTTGCTGCAGGGCAAGAGTATGGCTACACCTTC.

A few counts support this clonotype. This sequence joins TRBV20-1 and TRBJ2-3, with 11 bases lining up with TRBD2. This CDR3 has 17 amino acids. Germline values: CDR1 DFQATT, CDR2 SNEGSKA (reference sequence). J was trimmed by 2 bases and V by 6 bases; bases with no gene match: 13. CDR3 protein: CSASPTSGERFTDTQYF. CDR3 DNA: TGCAGTGCCAGCCCGACTAGCGGGGAACGTTTCACAGATACGCAGTATTTT.

To note about this clonotype: Possible read error: a much larger clone is one base away. V usage is TRBV6-1 and J usage is TRBJ2-2, with D perhaps matching TRBD1 (6 bases). The CDR3 has 15 residues. Trimming took off 6 bases at V and 0 bases at J, with 11 bases between the two ends. CDR1 MNHNS and CDR2 SASEGT come from the germline V gene. The CDR3: CASRMGHTNTGELFF. Here the CDR3 DNA reads TGTGCCAGCAGGATGGGACATACGAACACCGGGGAGCTGTTTTTT.

This clonotype was seen many times. The rearrangement links TRBV20-1 to TRBJ2-3; 9 bases map to TRBD2. The V and J ends lost 6 bases and 1 base, in that order; junction bases with no gene match: 2. The CDR3 contains 13 residues. Looked up from germline, CDR1 is DFQATT and CDR2 is SNEGSKA (reference sequence). This CDR3 reads CSAERGGTDTQYF. CDR3 nucleotide sequence: TGCAGTGCAGAGCGGGGGGGCACAGATACGCAGTATTTT.

Comment on this clonotype: The junction departs from the called germline gene at one end, perhaps through a read error. The chain is built from TRBV6-1 and TRBJ1-5; perhaps TRBD1 as D (6 bases). The CDR3 sequence is 15 residues long. Germline assignment: CDR1 MNHNS and CDR2 SASEGT. The CDR3 region is CAGSGRWGDNQLQHF. The DNA for the CDR3 is TGTGCCGGCAGTGGTCGTTGGGGGGACAATCAGCTCCAGCATTTT.

A note on this clonotype: One base away lies a much larger clone, so this may be a sequencing read error. The chain links TRBV28 to TRBJ2-7; 8 positions match TRBD1. The CDR3 is 17 residues long. From germline, CDR1 is MDHEN and CDR2 SYDVKM. DNA for the CDR3: TGTGCCAACAGTTCCCCCAAATTAACGGGACAGGTGCCCGAGCAGTACTTC. Translating it yields CANSSPKLTGQVPEQYF. Supplemented by reference TRBV28 and TRBJ2-7, the full variable domain reads DVKVTQSSRYLVKRTGEKVFLECVQDMDHENMFWYRQDPGLGLRLIYFSYDVKMKEKGDIPEGYSVSREKKERFSLILESASTNQTSMYLCANSSPKLTGQVPEQYFGPGTRLTVT.

Many counts were recorded for this clonotype. The rearrangement uses TRBV6-1 and TRBJ2-7; TRBD1 matches at 7 bases. Losses at the gene ends were 6 bases for V and 6 bases for J; bases not matched to a gene: 11. CDR3 length equals 14 residues. CDR1 and CDR2 from the germline V gene are MNHNS and SASEGT. CDR3 loop: CASSWDSTPLEQYF. The CDR3 coding sequence is TGTGCCAGCAGCTGGGACAGTACCCCCCTCGAGCAGTACTTC.

The rearrangement links TRBV29-1 to TRBJ2-7; D is uncertain. Germline CDR1 reads SQVTM; CDR2 reads ANQGSEA. The CDR3 totals 11 residues. V was pared by 7 bases and J by 10 bases, with 17 bases between. The CDR3 spells CSAQTDYEQYF. Written as DNA, the CDR3 is TGCAGCGCTCAAACAGATTATGAACAGTACTTC.

The chain joins TRBV6-5 to TRBJ2-5, with D perhaps TRBD1 or TRBD2 (5 bases each). This CDR3 contains 15 residues. CDR1 and CDR2 from the germline V gene are MNHEY and SVGAGI. In DNA form, the CDR3 reads TGTGTAAGCAGTTCCCAAGGGACGCAACAAGAGACCCAGTACTTC. It codes for CVSSSQGTQQETQYF.

This clonotype was counted at least ten times. The gene calls are TRBV30 and TRBJ2-7; 9 nucleotides line up with TRBD1. The V gene's germline CDR1 is GTSNPN and CDR2 SVGIG (reference sequence). V dropped 5 bases and J dropped 5; count of bases not matched to a gene: 4. This CDR3 is built from 12 residues. CDR3 nucleotide sequence: TGTGCCTGGGGACAGGGGATACACGAGCAGTACTTC. Amino acid sequence: CAWGQGIHEQYF.

A note on this clonotype: A read error is possible here, since a much larger clone lies one base away. The V and J genes are TRBV30 and TRBJ2-1, with D perhaps TRBD2 (6 bases). This CDR3 comprises 15 residues. Germline V lookup: CDR1 GTSNPN, CDR2 SVGIG (reference sequence). Trimming took 1 base from V and 9 from J, leaving 19 bases between them. The CDR3 DNA reads as TGTGCCTGGAGTGGATCGGACGCTCAGGGAGGTGAGCAGTTCTTC. Translated, it gives CAWSGSDAQGGEQFF.

This clonotype was counted ten times or more. The rearrangement links TRBV6-5 to TRBJ2-1; D gene ambiguous. V was pared by 8 bases and J by 6 bases, with 14 bases between. CDR1 is MNHEY and CDR2 is SVGAGI in the germline V gene. The CDR3 covers 13 residues. The CDR3 sequence is CASRSFSFNEQFF. The CDR3 nucleotides read TGTGCCAGCCGGTCGTTCTCTTTCAATGAGCAGTTCTTC.

Regarding this clonotype: This may stem from a read error, because a much larger clone lies one nucleotide away. Lacking the conserved final phenylalanine or tryptophan, this CDR3 likely reflects a read error. The V gene is TRBV6-5, the J gene TRBJ1-1; 11 bases align to TRBD1. V lost 8 bases, J lost 7 bases, and 6 bases stayed unmatched. Germline assignment: CDR1 MNHEY and CDR2 SVGAGI. The CDR3 is 13 amino acids. The CDR3 loop is CASRTGGRSEAFS. DNA for the CDR3: TGTGCCAGCCGGACAGGGGGCAGGAGTGAAGCTTTCTCT.

This clonotype was detected many times. The chain combines TRBV11-2 with TRBJ1-4; D is possibly TRBD1 (6 bases). Germline values: CDR1 SGHAT, CDR2 FQNNGV. V lost 3 bases, J lost 5 bases, and 13 bases lay in between. The CDR3 runs 15 residues. The CDR3 DNA is TGTGCCAGCAGCTTCCTTCGGGGGGCGAATGAAAAACTGTTTTTT. It is translated as CASSFLRGANEKLFF.

This clonotype was seen a few times. A much larger clonotype is one base distant, so this may be a read error. V usage is TRBV7-9 and J usage is TRBJ2-7; possible D gene TRBD2, 6 bases. With 7 bases removed from V and 5 bases from J, the gap between germline ends came to 18 bases. The germline gives CDR1 SEHNR, CDR2 FQNEAQ (reference sequence). There are 14 residues in the CDR3. CDR3 nucleotides: TGTGCCAGCACCGCGGAGGGGAGAGAGGACGAGCAGTACTTC. Translating it yields CASTAEGREDEQYF.

In the case of this clonotype: The junction departs from germline at one end; a sequencing error may be responsible. The chain joins TRBV2 to TRBJ1-1; no clear D gene. This CDR3 comprises 14 residues. Germline CDR1 reads SNHLY; CDR2 reads FYNNEI. DNA of the CDR3: TGTGCCAACAGTGATTTCCTCGGGAACACTGAAGCTTTCTTT. This codes for CANSDFLGNTEAFF.

This clonotype appeared once. The J gene is TRBJ1-1, the V gene TRBV11-2; tentatively, D is TRBD1 (6 bases). This CDR3 region has 12 residues. V was cut by 6 bases and J by 6 bases, with 11 bases left in between. Germline V gene sequence: CDR1 SGHAT, CDR2 FQNNGV. CDR3 nucleotide sequence: TGTGCCAGCAGTTCACAGGGCCCTGAAGCTTTCTTT. Translation: CASSSQGPEAFF. Based on the CDR3 plus reference TRBV11-2 and TRBJ1-1, the full variable domain is EAGVAQSPRYKIIEKRQSVAFWCNPISGHATLYWYQQILGQGPKLLIQFQNNGVVDDSQLPKDRFSAERLKGVDSTLKIQPAKLEDSAVYLCASSSQGPEAFFGQGTRLTVV.

This clonotype was seen just once. The gene calls are TRBV11-2 and TRBJ1-2, with D maybe TRBD1 (5 bases). Germline V CDR1 and CDR2: SGHAT, FQNNGV. The CDR3 is made up of 12 amino acids. The CDR3 bases are TGTGCAAGTAGCCAGACAGTTTATGGCTACACCTTC. The encoded protein is CASSQTVYGYTF.

As for this clonotype: With a much larger clone just one base away, this may be a read error. The chain combines TRBV28 with TRBJ2-2, with D possibly TRBD2 on 5 matching bases. Germline assignment: CDR1 MDHEN and CDR2 SYDVKM. The CDR3 length is 13 residues. The CDR3 loop reads CASSRGPTGVLFF. DNA for the CDR3: TGTGCCAGCAGCCGGGGTCCCACCGGGGTGCTGTTTTTT.

This clonotype was seen more than once but under ten times. V gene TRBV27 combines with J gene TRBJ1-2; 7 positions match TRBD1. The CDR3 runs to 14 residues. With V trimmed by 6 bases and J by 8 bases, 12 bases remained unmatched. Per germline, CDR1 MNHEY and CDR2 SMNVEV (reference sequence). CDR3 region: CASSGTARGRGYTF. DNA of the CDR3: TGTGCCAGCAGCGGGACAGCCCGAGGTAGAGGCTACACCTTC.

This clonotype occurred a few times. At one of its ends the junction is not consistent with the germline gene, which may arise from a read error. Here the CDR3 DNA reads TGTAACTCCCGCCAGGGAGATACGCAGTATTTT. Its translation: CNSRQGDTQYF. The chain links TRBV29-1 to TRBJ2-3, with a weak D call TRBD1 (5 bases). This CDR3 spans 11 amino acids. Germline CDR1 reads SQVTM; CDR2 reads ANQGSEA.

CDR3 DNA sequence: TGTGCCAGCAGCCCCCCGAACTGGAGGCCCAACACAGATACGCAGTATTTT. It is translated as CASSPPNWRPNTDTQYF. The chain has TRBV5-4 and TRBJ2-3; D is possibly TRBD2 (5 bases). CDR1 SGHNT and CDR2 YYREEE come from the germline V gene (reference sequence). The CDR3 runs 17 residues. V was trimmed by 4 bases and J by 2 bases, leaving 20 bases between them. Based on the CDR3 plus reference TRBV5-4 and TRBJ2-3, the full variable domain is ETGVTQSPTHLIKTRGQQVTLRCSSQSGHNTVSWYQQALGQGPQFIFQYYREEENGRGNFPPRFSGLQFPNYSSELNVNALELDDSALYLCASSPPNWRPNTDTQYFGPGTRLTVL.

This clonotype was picked up one time. One end of the junction varies from germline; a read error may be responsible. The J gene is TRBJ2-2, the V gene TRBV6-2 or TRBV6-3; 7 bases map to TRBD2. Per germline, CDR1 MNHEY and CDR2 SVGEGT. This CDR3 contains 15 residues. The CDR3 DNA follows: TGTGCCAGCAGCCCACTAGCGCGAGGGTCCTGGGAGTTGTTTTTT. Protein product: CASSPLARGSWELFF.